This TCR beta chain was obtained from a study of CD8+ T cells in alopecia areata. Per germline, CDR1 MGHRA and CDR2 YSYEKL. Trimming at V came to 1 base and at J to 6 bases, leaving 10 bases not matched to a gene. This CDR3 has 17 residues. Treatment described: oral pan-JAK inhibitor, 5-10 mg twice daily. As the sequencing template, cDNA was produced by extracting RNA and reverse transcribing it. TCRdb keeps only in-frame clones here, not all; method: immunoSEQ multiplex PCR. The sample comprises roughly 210,000 clones, roughly 44% of which are singletons, and about 2.4% rests with the top ten. As to this clone: Its specificity is unknown.

Study observations and caveats: The presence of one nonresponder keeps the tie between baseline CD8+ expansion and response uncertain.

The V and J genes are TRBV4-1 and TRBJ2-7; 12 nucleotides align to TRBD2. This clonotype originated in a human donor with alopecia areata. This specimen was CD4+ T cells sorted from blood, taken around week 36, from a patient treated with tofacitinib. CDR3 residues: CASSQAPRLAGVSEQYF. For the CDR3, the DNA is TGCGCCAGCAGCCAAGCTCCGCGACTAGCGGGAGTAAGCGAGCAGTACTTC.